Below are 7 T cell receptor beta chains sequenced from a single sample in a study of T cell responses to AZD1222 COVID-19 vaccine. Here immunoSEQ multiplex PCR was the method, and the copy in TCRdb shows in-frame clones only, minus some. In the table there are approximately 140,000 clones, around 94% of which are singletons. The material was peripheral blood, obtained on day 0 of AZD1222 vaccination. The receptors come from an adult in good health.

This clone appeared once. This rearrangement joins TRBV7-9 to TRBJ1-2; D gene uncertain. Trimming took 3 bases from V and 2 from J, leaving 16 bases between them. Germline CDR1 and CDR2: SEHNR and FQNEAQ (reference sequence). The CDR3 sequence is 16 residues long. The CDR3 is CASSFDVDILNYGYTF. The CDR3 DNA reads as TGTGCCAGCAGCTTCGATGTCGACATACTAAACTATGGCTACACCTTC.

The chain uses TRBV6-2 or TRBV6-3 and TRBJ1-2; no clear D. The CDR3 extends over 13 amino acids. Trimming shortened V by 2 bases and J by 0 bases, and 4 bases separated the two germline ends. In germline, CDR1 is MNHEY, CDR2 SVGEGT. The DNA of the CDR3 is TGTGCCAGCAGTTACCTATCTAACTATGGCTACACCTTC. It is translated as CASSYLSNYGYTF.

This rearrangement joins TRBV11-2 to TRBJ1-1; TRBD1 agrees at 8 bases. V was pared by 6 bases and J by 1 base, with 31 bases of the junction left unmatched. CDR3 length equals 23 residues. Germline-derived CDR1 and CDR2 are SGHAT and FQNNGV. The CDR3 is CASSTQHRSRGHGRHSRNTEAFF. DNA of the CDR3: TGTGCCAGCAGTACCCAGCATAGGTCCAGGGGGCATGGTAGGCATTCAAGGAACACTGAAGCTTTCTTT. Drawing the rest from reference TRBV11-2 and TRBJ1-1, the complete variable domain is EAGVAQSPRYKIIEKRQSVAFWCNPISGHATLYWYQQILGQGPKLLIQFQNNGVVDDSQLPKDRFSAERLKGVDSTLKIQPAKLEDSAVYLCASSTQHRSRGHGRHSRNTEAFFGQGTRLTVV.

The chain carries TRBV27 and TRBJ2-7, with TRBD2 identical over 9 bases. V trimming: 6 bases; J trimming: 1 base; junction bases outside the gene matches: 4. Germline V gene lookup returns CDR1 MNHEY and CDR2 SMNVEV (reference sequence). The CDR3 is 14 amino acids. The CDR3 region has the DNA TGTGCCAGCAGGAGTAGCGGGGGTTCCTACGAGCAGTACGTC. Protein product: CASRSSGGSYEQYV.

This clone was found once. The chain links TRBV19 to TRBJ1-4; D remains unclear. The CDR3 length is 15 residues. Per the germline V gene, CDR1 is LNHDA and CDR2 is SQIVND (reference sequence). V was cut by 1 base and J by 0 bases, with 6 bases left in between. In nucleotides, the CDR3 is TGTGCCAGTAGTATAGTCGGAGCAACTAATGAAAAACTGTTTTTT. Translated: CASSIVGATNEKLFF.

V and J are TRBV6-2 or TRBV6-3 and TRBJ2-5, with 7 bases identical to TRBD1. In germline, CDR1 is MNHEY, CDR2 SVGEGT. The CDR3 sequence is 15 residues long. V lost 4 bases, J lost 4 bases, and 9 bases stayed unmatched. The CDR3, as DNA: TGTGCCAGCAGTTCCCGACAGGGTAGTGGAGAGACCCAGTACTTC. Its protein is CASSSRQGSGETQYF.

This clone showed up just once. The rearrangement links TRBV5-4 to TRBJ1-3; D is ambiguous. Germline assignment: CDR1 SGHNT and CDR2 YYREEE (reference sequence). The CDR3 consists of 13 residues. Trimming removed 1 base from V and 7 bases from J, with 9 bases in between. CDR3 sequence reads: CASSLPQVNTIYF. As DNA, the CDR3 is TGTGCCAGCAGCTTGCCACAAGTTAACACCATATATTTT.